The T cell receptor beta chain under discussion was sequenced for a study of preoperative IRX-2 immunotherapy in early breast cancer. As regards this clone: One end of the junction fails to match germline, which may point to a read error.

The CDR3 runs 14 residues. The germline V gene encodes CDR1 MNHGY and CDR2 SAAAGT. Generated by immunoSEQ multiplex PCR, the TCRdb table keeps only in-frame clones and is missing some. The sample consists of tens of thousands of clones, around four fifths of them appearing once. Documented treatment: preoperative locoregional IRX-2 cytokine immunotherapy. Preoperative locoregional IRX-2 cytokine immunotherapy was tested in the phase Ib source study. The receptor comes from a human donor with breast cancer. The sample in question was lymph node tissue, obtained from a patient treated with IRX-2 immunotherapy. This sequence joins TRBV6-8 and TRBJ1-6; the match to TRBD1 covers 7 bases. CDR3 region: CASSLDREGSPLHF. The DNA for the CDR3 is TGTGCCAGCAGCCTCGACAGGGAAGGCTCACCTCTCCACTTT.